The 28 T cell receptor beta chains presented below share a single source sample, sequenced in a study of radiotherapy plus CTLA-4 blockade in lung cancer. Measured with immunoSEQ multiplex PCR; TCRdb has only the in-frame clones, and not every one. Among 62,000 or so clones listed, around three quarters were seen once. Sample: peripheral blood, taken from a patient treated with radiotherapy plus ipilimumab. All receptors derive from a human donor with non-small cell lung cancer who had a complete response to radiotherapy plus ipilimumab.

The chain employs TRBV13 and TRBJ2-3; TRBD2 aligns across 8 bases. The length of the CDR3 is 16 residues. With 5 bases clipped from V and 2 bases from J, the junction kept 9 bases outside the gene matches. Looked up from germline, CDR1 is PRHDT and CDR2 is FYEKMQ (reference sequence). CDR3 protein: CASSPGGAGFTDTQYF. CDR3 DNA: TGTGCCAGCAGCCCGGGGGGGGCTGGTTTCACAGATACGCAGTATTTT. Together with reference TRBV13 and TRBJ2-3, the CDR3 gives the full variable domain: AAGVIQSPRHLIKEKRETATLKCYPIPRHDTVYWYQQGPGQDPQFLISFYEKMQSDKGSIPDRFSAQQFSDYHSELNMSSLELGDSALYFCASSPGGAGFTDTQYFGPGTRLTVL.

The V and J genes are TRBV21-1 and TRBJ1-1. TRBV21-1 is a listed pseudogene. The CDR3 has 17 residues. In nucleotides, the CDR3 is TGTGCCAGCAGCAAAGGTCGCGCGGAACAGATGAACACTGAAGCTTTCTTT. Its protein product is CASSKGRAEQMNTEAFF.

J is TRBJ1-2 and V is TRBV7-2; D is ambiguous. There are 15 residues in the CDR3. Germline CDR1 SGHTA, CDR2 FQGNSA. V lost 5 bases, J lost 5 bases, and 18 bases lay in between. In nucleotides, the CDR3 is TGTGCCAGCAGCGAATACCGGCGGGGAGGGTATGGCTACACCTTC. This codes for CASSEYRRGGYGYTF.

The CDR3 region has the DNA TGTGCCTGGGACTCAGGGGCCGGGGCACCCCTCCACTTT. Its translation: CAWDSGAGAPLHF. This rearrangement joins TRBV30 to TRBJ1-6, with D tentatively TRBD1 (6 bases). V shed 5 bases and J shed 11 bases, with 16 bases lying between them. The V gene's germline CDR1 is GTSNPN and CDR2 SVGIG (reference sequence). The CDR3 totals 13 residues.

J is TRBJ1-5 and V is TRBV2, with D hard to call. V was cut by 1 base and J by 3 bases, with 10 bases left in between. The germline V gene has CDR1 SNHLY and CDR2 FYNNEI. The CDR3 has 15 residues. CDR3 amino acids: CASSEVGTYNQPQHF. The DNA for the CDR3 is TGTGCCAGCAGTGAAGTTGGCACCTACAATCAGCCCCAGCATTTT.

This clone has more than one count but fewer than ten. The V and J genes are TRBV29-1 and TRBJ1-2; D not resolved. The V gene's germline CDR1 is SQVTM and CDR2 ANQGSEA. The V gene lost 4 bases and the J gene lost 10 bases, with 19 bases spanning the gap. CDR3 length: 13 amino acids. CDR3 sequence reads: CSVVVGSGLDYTF. DNA of the CDR3: TGCAGCGTTGTTGTGGGCAGCGGTTTGGACTACACCTTC.

V gene TRBV9 combines with J gene TRBJ2-5, with 10 bases that match TRBD2. Germline V lookup: CDR1 SGDLS, CDR2 YYNGEE. The CDR3 runs 19 residues. Trimming removed 4 bases from V and 1 base from J; junction bases left unmatched: 16. CDR3 sequence reads: CASSPPPRGSGRSQETQYF. CDR3 bases: TGTGCCAGCAGCCCCCCCCCTAGAGGTAGCGGGAGGTCCCAAGAGACCCAGTACTTC.

The J gene is TRBJ1-3, the V gene TRBV19, with 11 bases matching TRBD1. V dropped 6 bases and J dropped 0; count of bases not matched to a gene: 4. Germline loops: CDR1 LNHDA, CDR2 SQIVND (reference sequence). This CDR3 has 16 residues. CDR3 DNA: TGTGCCAGTAGCTGGACAGGGGGCGGCTCTGGAAACACCATATATTTT. Protein sequence: CASSWTGGGSGNTIYF.

V and J are TRBV27 and TRBJ1-6; D is possibly TRBD1 (5 bases). This CDR3 contains 15 residues. V lost 4 bases, J lost 7 bases, and 14 bases lay in between. Looked up from germline, CDR1 is MNHEY and CDR2 is SMNVEV (reference sequence). The CDR3 protein is CASSSTGSGNSPLHF. The CDR3 region has the DNA TGTGCCAGCAGTTCTACAGGAAGCGGCAATTCACCCCTCCACTTT.

The CDR3 reads CASSYFLGSSTDTQYF. The DNA for the CDR3 is TGTGCCAGCAGTTACTTTCTAGGCTCTAGCACAGATACGCAGTATTTT. This chain links TRBV6-5 with TRBJ2-3; D gene uncertain. Germline CDR1 is MNHEY and CDR2 is SVGAGI. The CDR3 has 16 residues. The V end was cut by 1 base, the J end by 0 bases, with 11 bases between.

J is TRBJ1-2 and V is TRBV6-5; no clear D. The CDR3 contains 14 residues. Trimming removed 0 bases from V and 7 bases from J, with 12 bases in between. The germline V gene encodes CDR1 MNHEY and CDR2 SVGAGI. The CDR3 bases are TGTGCCAGCAGTTACTCGTTTTCGGAAGGTGGCTACACCTTC. This gives the protein CASSYSFSEGGYTF.

V is TRBV27 and J is TRBJ1-1; no firm D call. The CDR3 covers 13 residues. CDR1 and CDR2 (germline): MNHEY, SMNVEV (reference sequence). Trimming removed 7 bases at V and 1 base at J, with 10 bases between. CDR3 DNA: TGTGCCAGCACACCCAGGCCGAACACTGAAGCTTTCTTT. The encoded protein is CASTPRPNTEAFF.

The V and J genes are TRBV6-4 and TRBJ1-1; unclear D gene. V lost 3 bases and J 0 bases, leaving 8 bases between the germline ends. Germline V CDR1 and CDR2: MRHNA, SNTAGT. The CDR3 contains 14 residues. CDR3 in amino acids: CASSEEFMNTEAFF. Written as DNA, the CDR3 is TGTGCCAGCAGTGAGGAGTTCATGAACACTGAAGCTTTCTTT.

CDR3 in amino acids: CASSLAGPNEKLFF. The CDR3 coding sequence is TGTGCCAGCTCTTTGGCAGGGCCTAATGAAAAACTGTTTTTT. The chain has TRBV18 and TRBJ1-4; D may be TRBD1 (5 bases). With 6 bases removed from V and 3 bases from J, the gap between germline ends came to 11 bases. Germline loops: CDR1 KGHSH, CDR2 LQKENI. CDR3 length: 14 residues. Variable domain in full (rest from reference TRBV18 and TRBJ1-4): NAGVMQNPRHLVRRRGQEARLRCSPMKGHSHVYWYRQLPEEGLKFMVYLQKENIIDESGMPKERFSAEFPKEGPSILRIQQVVRGDSAAYFCASSLAGPNEKLFFGSGTQLSVL.

The CDR3 spells CASSPGGLADTQYF. The DNA of the CDR3 is TGTGCCAGTAGTCCGGGGGGCCTCGCAGATACGCAGTATTTT. The V and J genes are TRBV19 and TRBJ2-3; tentative D call: TRBD2 (7 bases). The germline CDR1 and CDR2 sequences are LNHDA and SQIVND (reference sequence). The germline V and J ends were trimmed by 5 bases and 4 bases, with 13 bases remaining between them. This CDR3 comprises 14 residues. The full variable domain, completed using reference TRBV19 and TRBJ2-3, is DGGITQSPKYLFRKEGQNVTLSCEQNLNHDAMYWYRQDPGQGLRLIYYSQIVNDFQKGDIAEGYSVSREKKESFPLTVTSAQKNPTAFYLCASSPGGLADTQYFGPGTRLTVL.

The V and J genes are TRBV7-9 and TRBJ1-4; D may be TRBD1 (6 bases). Between the trimmed V and J ends, which lost 10 bases and 6 bases, there was a span of 18 bases. The CDR3 consists of 14 residues. Germline CDR1 reads SEHNR; CDR2 reads FQNEAQ (reference sequence). Here the CDR3 DNA reads TGTGCCATCTCCCCGGACAGTGGACATGAAAAACTGTTTTTT. Translation gives CAISPDSGHEKLFF.

The V gene is TRBV18, the J gene TRBJ2-6; D perhaps matches TRBD1 (6 bases). The germline V gene has CDR1 KGHSH and CDR2 LQKENI. Trimming took off 6 bases at V and 0 bases at J, with 9 bases between the two ends. This CDR3 contains 15 residues. CDR3 DNA sequence: TGTGCCAGCTCGGGACAAAGCTCTGGGGCCAACGTCCTGACTTTC. Protein: CASSGQSSGANVLTF.

The chain recombines TRBV4-3 with TRBJ2-1; D ambiguous. Looked up from germline, CDR1 is LGHNA and CDR2 is YSLEER. V was shortened by 2 bases and J by 5 bases, with 13 bases between the two germline ends. CDR3 length equals 15 residues. The DNA of the CDR3 is TGCGCCAGCAGCCAATCCCTACCTGGGCACAATGAGCAGTTCTTC. It codes for CASSQSLPGHNEQFF.

The rearrangement joins TRBV9 to TRBJ2-3, with 9 bases lining up with TRBD2. The CDR3 length is 16 residues. Germline lookup yields CDR1 SGDLS and CDR2 YYNGEE. V lost 4 bases to trimming and J lost 0 bases; unmatched junction nucleotides: 6. The CDR3, as DNA: TGTGCCAGCAGCCTGACTAGCGGTCAGAGCACAGATACGCAGTATTTT. It is translated as CASSLTSGQSTDTQYF.

V gene TRBV11-2 combines with J gene TRBJ1-2, with 7 bases fitting TRBD1. CDR1 is SGHAT and CDR2 is FQNNGV in the germline V gene. J was trimmed by 2 bases and V by 0 bases; bases with no gene match: 3. CDR3 length: 15 amino acids. CDR3 amino acids: CASSLEGGQNYGYTF. The CDR3 DNA sequence: TGTGCCAGCAGCTTAGAAGGGGGACAGAACTATGGCTACACCTTC.

Of note for this clone: Other DNA sequences from this sample encode an identical CDR3 as well. This chain joins TRBV7-2 and TRBJ1-4, with 9 bases that match TRBD1. V trimming: 4 bases; J trimming: 7 bases; junction bases outside the gene matches: 4. This CDR3 region has 14 residues. CDR1 and CDR2 (germline): SGHTA, FQGNSA. This CDR3 reads CASSSDRGGEKLFF. The CDR3 nucleotides read TGTGCCAGCAGCTCGGACAGGGGAGGTGAAAAACTGTTTTTT. Supplemented by reference TRBV7-2 and TRBJ1-4, the full variable domain reads GAGVSQSPSNKVTEKGKDVELRCDPISGHTALYWYRQSLGQGLEFLIYFQGNSAPDKSGLPSDRFSAERTGGSVSTLTIQRTQQEDSAVYLCASSSDRGGEKLFFGSGTQLSVL.

This chain connects TRBV5-4 to TRBJ1-6; D ambiguous. In germline, CDR1 is SGHNT, CDR2 YYREEE (reference sequence). V was pared by 2 bases and J by 8 bases, with 17 bases between. This CDR3 contains 16 residues. The CDR3 bases are TGTGCCAGCAGCTTCTCAGGTGATCTCTCTGATTCACCCCTCCACTTT. Its protein product is CASSFSGDLSDSPLHF.

This clone was counted once. The rearrangement links TRBV7-9 to TRBJ2-1; unclear D gene. The CDR3 extends over 14 amino acids. V lost 2 bases and J lost 2, with 7 bases in between. Per the germline V gene, CDR1 is SEHNR and CDR2 is FQNEAQ (reference sequence). CDR3 sequence (DNA): TGTGCCAGCAGCTTATCGTTAACCTACAATGAGCAGTTCTTC. Protein sequence: CASSLSLTYNEQFF.

The sample holds one count of this clone. The chain carries TRBV14 and TRBJ1-2; D is unresolved. Germline V lookup: CDR1 SGHDN, CDR2 FVKESK. V was shortened by 4 bases and J by 8 bases, with 11 bases between the two germline ends. The CDR3 has 12 residues. As DNA, the CDR3 is TGTGCCAGCAGCCGGGGAGCCGGCGGCTACACCTTC. Its protein product is CASSRGAGGYTF.

This chain connects TRBV6-1 to TRBJ1-5, with TRBD1 as a possible D gene (6 bases). The V end lost 2 bases, the J end lost 0 bases, and 14 bases lay between the germline ends. This CDR3 is built from 17 residues. The germline gives CDR1 MNHNS, CDR2 SASEGT. CDR3 loop: CASSELTGHISNQPQHF. The CDR3 DNA reads TGTGCCAGCAGTGAACTGACAGGACACATTAGCAATCAGCCCCAGCATTTT.

CDR3 sequence: CASSLRKGYQETQYF. CDR3 DNA: TGTGCCAGCAGCTTACGGAAGGGGTACCAAGAGACCCAGTACTTC. The V call is TRBV7-2, the J call TRBJ2-5, with a tentative D call TRBD1 (5 bases). The CDR3 is 15 amino acids. The V end was cut by 2 bases, the J end by 0 bases, with 10 bases between. Per germline, CDR1 SGHTA and CDR2 FQGNSA.

The genes are TRBV19 and TRBJ1-3; maybe TRBD1 (5 bases). CDR3 length: 15 amino acids. V lost 5 bases and J 0 bases, leaving 11 bases between the germline ends. Germline CDR1 and CDR2: LNHDA and SQIVND (reference sequence). The CDR3 region has the DNA TGTGCCAGTAGTTCGGCGGGGCCCTCTGGAAACACCATATATTTT. Amino acid sequence: CASSSAGPSGNTIYF.

V and J are TRBV9 and TRBJ1-5; D ambiguous. CDR3 length equals 14 residues. Germline V gene lookup returns CDR1 SGDLS and CDR2 YYNGEE. V gave up 5 bases and J gave up 0 bases, with 9 bases separating them. The CDR3 nucleotides are TGTGCCAGCAGTCGAGGCTTTAGCAATCAGCCCCAGCATTTT. Translated, it gives CASSRGFSNQPQHF.